A selection of T cell receptor beta chains follows, all from one sample in a study of cytomegalovirus exposure and HLA in healthy donors. The method was immunoSEQ multiplex PCR; TCRdb's version includes in-frame clones alone and lacks a portion of them. The sample lists 110,000 to 150,000 clones; approximately 86% were seen once. The sample taken for sequencing was PBMCs. The receptors were gathered from a woman aged 18-30 years in good health and CMV-seropositive. The CDR3 runs from the conserved cysteine through the conserved F or W. Fields, in order: D gene, J gene, V gene, clone size, CDR3 DNA, CDR3 protein. D genes are given only for firm matches. Clone size is shown for a subset of rows, as once, few, many or a class of expanded clone.

NA,TRBJ2-1,TRBV4-1,once,TGCGCCAGCAGCCAAGAACCAGGTTTCGACAATGAGCAGTTCTTC,CASSQEPGFDNEQFF
TRBD1,TRBJ1-1,TRBV7-2,NA,TGTGCCAGCAGCTTCTCCGGGACAGGACTCGCTGAAGCTTTCTTT,CASSFSGTGLAEAFF
TRBD1,TRBJ1-2,TRBV7-2,NA,TGTGCCAGCAGGACGACAGGGGGCTATGGCTACACCTTC,CASRTTGGYGYTF
NA,TRBJ1-2,TRBV10-3,NA,TGTGCCATCAGAGCCGGGACAAGCTATGGCTACACCTTC,CAIRAGTSYGYTF
NA,TRBJ1-2,TRBV5-4,NA,TGTGCCAGCAGCTTGAGGGGGGGCTATGGCTACACCTTC,CASSLRGGYGYTF
NA,TRBJ1-2,TRBV18,NA,TGTGCCAGCTCACCAAGCCCGGGTTCGGGCTACACCTTC,CASSPSPGSGYTF
NA,TRBJ2-2,TRBV4-1,NA,TGCGCCAGCAGCCAAGTAAACTTAGTGAGTTATGGGGAGCTGTTTTTT,CASSQVNLVSYGELFF
NA,TRBJ2-7,TRBV5-4,many,TGTGCCAGCAGCCCCCGAGGGCGTCCCTACGAGCAGTACTTC,CASSPRGRPYEQYF
NA,TRBJ2-7,TRBV11-2,NA,TGTGCCAGCAGCTTTTCCCTCGCGTACGAGCAGTACTTC,CASSFSLAYEQYF
NA,TRBJ1-2,TRBV30,NA,TGTGCCTGGAGTGTAGGGACAAGTAACTATGGCTACACCTTC,CAWSVGTSNYGYTF
NA,TRBJ1-1,TRBV30,NA,TGTGCCTGGACGGGAGGACTGGAAGCTTTCTTT,CAWTGGLEAFF
NA,TRBJ2-2,TRBV4-2,NA,TGTGCCAGCAGCCAAGATCCGGGAGTTGCGGGATGGGTCACCGGGGAGCTGTTTTTT,CASSQDPGVAGWVTGELFF
TRBD1,TRBJ1-1,TRBV6-6,NA,TGTGCCAGCAGCCGGGACAGGATGAACACTGAAGCTTTCTTT,CASSRDRMNTEAFF
TRBD1,TRBJ1-4,TRBV5-5,once,TGTGCCAGCAGGAAACGACAGGGGACGGAAAAACTGTTTTTT,CASRKRQGTEKLFF
NA,TRBJ2-1,TRBV7-9,NA,TGTGCCAGCAGCTTAAAGGTAGCCGGCGAGCAGTTCTTC,CASSLKVAGEQFF
NA,TRBJ2-7,TRBV28,NA,TGTGCCAGCAGTTTCAGGAGGGAGCAGTACTTC,CASSFRREQYF
TRBD1,TRBJ1-3,TRBV27,NA,TGTGCCAGCAGTTTAGGAATCGGACAGGGGTACTCTGGAAACACCATATATTTT,CASSLGIGQGYSGNTIYF